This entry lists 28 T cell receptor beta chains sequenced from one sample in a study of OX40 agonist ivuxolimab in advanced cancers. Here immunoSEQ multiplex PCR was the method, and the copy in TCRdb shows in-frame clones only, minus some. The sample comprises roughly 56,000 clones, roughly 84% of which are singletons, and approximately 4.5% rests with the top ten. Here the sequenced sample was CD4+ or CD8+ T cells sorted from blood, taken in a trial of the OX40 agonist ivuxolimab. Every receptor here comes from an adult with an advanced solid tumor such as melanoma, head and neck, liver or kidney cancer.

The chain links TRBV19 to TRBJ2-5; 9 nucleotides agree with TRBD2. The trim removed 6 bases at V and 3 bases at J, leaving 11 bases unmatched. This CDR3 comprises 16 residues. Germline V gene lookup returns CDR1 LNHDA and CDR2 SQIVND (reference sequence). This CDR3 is CASSPDRVAGEETQYF. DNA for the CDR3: TGTGCCAGTAGCCCGGACCGGGTAGCGGGGGAAGAGACCCAGTACTTC.

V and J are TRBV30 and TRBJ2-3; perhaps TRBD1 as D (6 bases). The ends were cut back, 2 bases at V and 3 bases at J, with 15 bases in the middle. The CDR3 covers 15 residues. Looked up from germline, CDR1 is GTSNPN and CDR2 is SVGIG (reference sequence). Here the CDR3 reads CAWSSHRAGTDTQYF. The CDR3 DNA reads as TGTGCCTGGAGTTCCCACAGGGCTGGAACAGATACGCAGTATTTT.

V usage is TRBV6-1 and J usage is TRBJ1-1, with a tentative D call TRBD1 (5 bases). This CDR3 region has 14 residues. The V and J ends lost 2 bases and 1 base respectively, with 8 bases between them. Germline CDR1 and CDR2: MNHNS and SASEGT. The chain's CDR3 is CASSEWGGNTEAFF. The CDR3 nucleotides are TGTGCCAGCAGTGAATGGGGGGGGAACACTGAAGCTTTCTTT.

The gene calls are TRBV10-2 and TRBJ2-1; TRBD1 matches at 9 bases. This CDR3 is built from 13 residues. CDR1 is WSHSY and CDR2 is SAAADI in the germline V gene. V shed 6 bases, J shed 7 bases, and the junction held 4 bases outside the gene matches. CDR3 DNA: TGCGCCAGCAGACAGGGGGCTGGAAATGAGCAGTTCTTC. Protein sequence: CASRQGAGNEQFF.

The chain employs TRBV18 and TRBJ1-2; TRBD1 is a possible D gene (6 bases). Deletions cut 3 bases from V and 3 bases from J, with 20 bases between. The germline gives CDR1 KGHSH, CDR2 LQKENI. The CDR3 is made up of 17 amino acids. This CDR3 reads CASSPPQGSSFYYGYTF. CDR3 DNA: TGTGCCAGCTCACCCCCACAGGGATCGTCATTTTACTATGGCTACACCTTC. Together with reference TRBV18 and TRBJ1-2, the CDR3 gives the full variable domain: NAGVMQNPRHLVRRRGQEARLRCSPMKGHSHVYWYRQLPEEGLKFMVYLQKENIIDESGMPKERFSAEFPKEGPSILRIQQVVRGDSAAYFCASSPPQGSSFYYGYTFGSGTRLTVV.

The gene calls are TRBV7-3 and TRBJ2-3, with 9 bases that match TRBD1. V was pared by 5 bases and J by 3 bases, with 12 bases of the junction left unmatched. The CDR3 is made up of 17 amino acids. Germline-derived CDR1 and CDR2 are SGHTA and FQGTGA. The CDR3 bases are TGTGCCAGCAGCCCTCAGATGGGGGGACAGGGAACAGATACGCAGTATTTT. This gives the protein CASSPQMGGQGTDTQYF.

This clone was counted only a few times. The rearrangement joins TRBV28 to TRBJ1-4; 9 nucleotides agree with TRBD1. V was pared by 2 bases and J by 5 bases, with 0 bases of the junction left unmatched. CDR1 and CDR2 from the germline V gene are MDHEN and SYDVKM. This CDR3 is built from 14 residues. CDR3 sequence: CASSLGTGNEKLFF. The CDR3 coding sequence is TGTGCCAGCAGTTTAGGGACAGGGAATGAAAAACTGTTTTTT.

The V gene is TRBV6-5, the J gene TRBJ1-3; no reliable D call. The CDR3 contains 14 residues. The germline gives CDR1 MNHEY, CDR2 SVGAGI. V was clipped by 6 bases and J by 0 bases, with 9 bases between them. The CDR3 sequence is CASRPTSSGNTIYF. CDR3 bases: TGTGCCAGCAGACCTACCAGCTCTGGAAACACCATATATTTT.

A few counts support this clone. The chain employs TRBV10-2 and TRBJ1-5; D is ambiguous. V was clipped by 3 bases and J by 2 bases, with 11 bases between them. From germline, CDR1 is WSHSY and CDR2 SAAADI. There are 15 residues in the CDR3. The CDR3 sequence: CASSDFEGGNQPQHF. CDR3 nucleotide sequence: TGCGCCAGCAGTGATTTCGAGGGAGGCAATCAGCCCCAGCATTTT.

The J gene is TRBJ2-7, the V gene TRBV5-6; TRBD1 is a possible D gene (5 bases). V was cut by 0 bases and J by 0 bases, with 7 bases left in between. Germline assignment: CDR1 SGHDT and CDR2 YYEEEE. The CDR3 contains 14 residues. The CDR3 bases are TGTGCCAGCAGCTTGGGCAGGGCCTCCTACGAGCAGTACTTC. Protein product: CASSLGRASYEQYF.

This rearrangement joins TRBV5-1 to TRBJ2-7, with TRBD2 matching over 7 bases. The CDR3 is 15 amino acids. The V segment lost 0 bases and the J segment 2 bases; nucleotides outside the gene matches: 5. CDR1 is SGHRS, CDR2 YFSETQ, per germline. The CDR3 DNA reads TGCGCCAGCAGCTTGGCGGGCGGGGGTACCTACGAGCAGTACTTC. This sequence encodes CASSLAGGGTYEQYF.

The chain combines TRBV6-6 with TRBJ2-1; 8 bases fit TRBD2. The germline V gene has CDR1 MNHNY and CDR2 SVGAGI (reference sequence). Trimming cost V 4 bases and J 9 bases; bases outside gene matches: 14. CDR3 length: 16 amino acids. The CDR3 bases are TGTGCCAGCAGTTGGGGACTTAGCGGGGTTGAGGCTGAGCAGTTCTTC. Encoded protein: CASSWGLSGVEAEQFF.

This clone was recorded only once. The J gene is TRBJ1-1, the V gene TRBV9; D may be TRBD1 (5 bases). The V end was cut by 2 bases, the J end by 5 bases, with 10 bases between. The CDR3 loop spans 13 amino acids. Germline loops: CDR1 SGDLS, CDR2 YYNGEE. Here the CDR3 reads CASSVAGRTEAFF. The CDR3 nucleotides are TGTGCCAGCAGCGTCGCAGGGAGGACTGAAGCTTTCTTT.

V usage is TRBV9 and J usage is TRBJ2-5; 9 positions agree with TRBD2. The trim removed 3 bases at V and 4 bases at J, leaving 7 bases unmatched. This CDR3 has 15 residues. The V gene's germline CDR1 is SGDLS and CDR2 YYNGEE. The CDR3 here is CASSAWREGPETQYF. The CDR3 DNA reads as TGTGCCAGCAGCGCTTGGCGGGAGGGCCCAGAGACCCAGTACTTC. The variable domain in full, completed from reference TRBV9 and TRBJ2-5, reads DSGVTQTPKHLITATGQRVTLRCSPRSGDLSVYWYQQSLDQGLQFLIQYYNGEERAKGNILERFSAQQFPDLHSELNLSSLELGDSALYFCASSAWREGPETQYFGPGTRLLVL.

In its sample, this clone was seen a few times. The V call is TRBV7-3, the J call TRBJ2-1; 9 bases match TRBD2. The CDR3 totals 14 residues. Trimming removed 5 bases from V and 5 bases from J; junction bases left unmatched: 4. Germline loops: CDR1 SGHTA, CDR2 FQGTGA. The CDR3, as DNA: TGTGCCAGCAGCGTGACTAGCGGCCACAATGAGCAGTTCTTC. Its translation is CASSVTSGHNEQFF. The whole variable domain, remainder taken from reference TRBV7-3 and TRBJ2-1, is GAGVSQTPSNKVTEKGKYVELRCDPISGHTALYWYRQSLGQGPEFLIYFQGTGAADDSGLPNDRFFAVRPEGSVSTLKIQRTERGDSAVYLCASSVTSGHNEQFFGPGTRLTVL.

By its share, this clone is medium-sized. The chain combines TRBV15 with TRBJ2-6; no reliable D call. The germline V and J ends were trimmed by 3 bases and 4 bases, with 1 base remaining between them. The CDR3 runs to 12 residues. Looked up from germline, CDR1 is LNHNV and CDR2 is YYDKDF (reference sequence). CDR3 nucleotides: TGTGCCACCAGCAGGGGGGCCAACGTCCTGACTTTC. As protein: CATSRGANVLTF. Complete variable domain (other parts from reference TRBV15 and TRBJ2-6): DAMVIQNPRYQVTQFGKPVTLSCSQTLNHNVMYWYQQKSSQAPKLLFHYYDKDFNNEADTPDNFQSRRPNTSFCFLDIRSPGLGDTAMYLCATSRGANVLTFGAGSRLTVL.

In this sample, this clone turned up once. CDR3 protein: CASSYLDSPLHF. The CDR3 nucleotides read TGTGCCAGCAGCTATTTAGATTCACCCCTCCACTTT. The chain is built from TRBV11-2 and TRBJ1-6; D gene uncertain. The CDR3 runs to 12 residues. Germline assignment: CDR1 SGHAT and CDR2 FQNNGV. Trimming removed 4 bases at V and 8 bases at J, with 6 bases between.

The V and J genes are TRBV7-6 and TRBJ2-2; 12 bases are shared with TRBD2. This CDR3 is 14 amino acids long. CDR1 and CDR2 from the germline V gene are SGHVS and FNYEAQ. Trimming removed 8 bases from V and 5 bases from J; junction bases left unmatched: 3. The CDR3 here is CASRLAGETGELFF. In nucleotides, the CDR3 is TGTGCCAGCCGACTAGCGGGGGAGACCGGGGAGCTGTTTTTT.

The CDR3 here is CASSLDRGYNEQFF. The CDR3 DNA sequence: TGTGCCAGCAGCCTAGACAGGGGTTACAATGAGCAGTTCTTC. The rearrangement uses TRBV7-2 and TRBJ2-1, with 8 bases fitting TRBD1. The CDR3 is made up of 14 amino acids. The V segment lost 5 bases and the J segment 4 bases; nucleotides outside the gene matches: 4. The germline V gene encodes CDR1 SGHTA and CDR2 FQGNSA.

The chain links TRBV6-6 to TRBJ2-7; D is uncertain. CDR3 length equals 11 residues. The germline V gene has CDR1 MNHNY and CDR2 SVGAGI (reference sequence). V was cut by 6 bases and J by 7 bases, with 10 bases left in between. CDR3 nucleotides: TGTGCCAGCAGCCATAGTGGAGAGCAGTACTTC. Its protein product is CASSHSGEQYF.

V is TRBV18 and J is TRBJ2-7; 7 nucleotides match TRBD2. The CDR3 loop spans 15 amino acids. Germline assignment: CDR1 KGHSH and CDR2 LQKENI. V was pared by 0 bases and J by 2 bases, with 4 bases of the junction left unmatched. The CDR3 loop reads CASSPPVGGTYEQYF. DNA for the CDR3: TGTGCCAGCTCACCACCTGTCGGGGGGACCTACGAGCAGTACTTC. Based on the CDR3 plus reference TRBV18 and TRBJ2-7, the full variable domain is NAGVMQNPRHLVRRRGQEARLRCSPMKGHSHVYWYRQLPEEGLKFMVYLQKENIIDESGMPKERFSAEFPKEGPSILRIQQVVRGDSAAYFCASSPPVGGTYEQYFGPGTRLTVT.

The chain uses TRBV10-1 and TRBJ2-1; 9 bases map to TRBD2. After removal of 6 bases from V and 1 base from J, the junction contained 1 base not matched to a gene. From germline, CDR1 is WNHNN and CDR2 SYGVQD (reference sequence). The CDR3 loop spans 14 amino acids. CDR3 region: CASSTSGSYNEQFF. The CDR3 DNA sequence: TGCGCCAGCAGCACTAGCGGGTCCTACAATGAGCAGTTCTTC.

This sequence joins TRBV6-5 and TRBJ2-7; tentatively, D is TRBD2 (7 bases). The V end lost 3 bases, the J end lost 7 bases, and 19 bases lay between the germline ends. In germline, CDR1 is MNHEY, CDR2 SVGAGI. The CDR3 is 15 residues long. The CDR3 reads CASSYEHREGREQYF. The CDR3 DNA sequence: TGTGCCAGCAGTTATGAACACAGGGAGGGGAGAGAGCAGTACTTC.

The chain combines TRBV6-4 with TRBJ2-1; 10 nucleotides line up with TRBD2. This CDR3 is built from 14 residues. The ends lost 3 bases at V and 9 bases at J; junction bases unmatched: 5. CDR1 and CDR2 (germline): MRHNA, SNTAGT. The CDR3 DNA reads TGTGCCAGCAGTGAAAGCCTAGCGGGAGTTGAGCAGTTCTTC. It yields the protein CASSESLAGVEQFF.

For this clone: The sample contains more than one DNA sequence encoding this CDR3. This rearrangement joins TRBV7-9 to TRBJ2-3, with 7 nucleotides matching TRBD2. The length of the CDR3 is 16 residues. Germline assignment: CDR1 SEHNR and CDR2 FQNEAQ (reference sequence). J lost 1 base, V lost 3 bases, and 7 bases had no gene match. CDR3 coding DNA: TGTGCCAGCAGCTTGGGCGTGGGGGGGGGCACAGATACGCAGTATTTT. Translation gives CASSLGVGGGTDTQYF.

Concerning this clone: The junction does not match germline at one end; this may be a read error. The CDR3, as DNA: TGTGCTAGCAGCCGGGTCTTAACAGATACGCAGTATTTT. It encodes CASSRVLTDTQYF. This chain joins TRBV7-7 and TRBJ2-3; no firm D call. CDR1 SSHAT and CDR2 FNYEAQ come from the germline V gene (reference sequence). CDR3 length: 13 amino acids.

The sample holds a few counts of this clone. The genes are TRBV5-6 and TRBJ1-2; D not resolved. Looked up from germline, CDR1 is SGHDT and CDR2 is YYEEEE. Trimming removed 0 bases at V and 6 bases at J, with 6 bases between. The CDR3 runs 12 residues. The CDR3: CASSLGRDGYTF. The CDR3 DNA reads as TGTGCCAGCAGCTTGGGACGGGATGGCTACACCTTC.

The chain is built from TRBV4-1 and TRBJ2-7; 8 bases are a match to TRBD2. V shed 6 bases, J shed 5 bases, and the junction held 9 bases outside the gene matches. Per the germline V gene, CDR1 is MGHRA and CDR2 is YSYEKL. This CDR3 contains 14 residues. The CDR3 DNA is TGCGCCAGCAGACAGGGACTAGGAAGCCACGAGCAGTACTTC. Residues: CASRQGLGSHEQYF.